This T cell receptor (beta chain) is drawn from a study of PD-1 blockade in classical Hodgkin lymphoma. Points from the study as a whole: Exclusion removed patients who began nivolumab under 1 year after ASCT. No one has yet defined what causes the repertoire differences, which may be disease activity or prior therapy.

There was relapse after autologous stem cell transplantation in every patient, and there was variation in brentuximab vedotin exposure. Complete response, partial response or progressive disease were the best responses. There are 15 residues in the CDR3. Germline CDR1 SSHAT, CDR2 FNYEAQ (reference sequence). Generated by immunoSEQ multiplex PCR, the TCRdb table keeps only in-frame clones and is missing some. The sample carries under 20,000 clones, roughly 89% recorded once. Remarks on this clone: The antigen is undetermined. Compared with germline, one end of the junction differs, possibly owing to a read error.

The TCR comes from a human donor with classical Hodgkin lymphoma. The chain has TRBV7-7 and TRBJ2-5, with a possible D match to TRBD2 (7 bases). This specimen was peripheral blood mononuclear cells (PBMCs), taken before the second cycle of nivolumab. The CDR3 coding sequence is TGTGCTAGCAGCTTCCGCGGGGGCCGGGAGGAGACCCAGTACTTC. It encodes CASSFRGGREETQYF.